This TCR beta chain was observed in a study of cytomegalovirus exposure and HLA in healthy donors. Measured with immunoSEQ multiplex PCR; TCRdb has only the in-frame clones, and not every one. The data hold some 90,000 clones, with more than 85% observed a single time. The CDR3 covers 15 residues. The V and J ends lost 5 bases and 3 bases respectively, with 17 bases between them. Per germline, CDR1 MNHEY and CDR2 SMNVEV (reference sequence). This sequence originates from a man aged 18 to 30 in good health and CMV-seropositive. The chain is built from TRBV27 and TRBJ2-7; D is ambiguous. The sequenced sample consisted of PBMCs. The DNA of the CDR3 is TGTGCCAGCAGTCTCGACCCAGAGAGGAGCTACGAGCAGTACTTC. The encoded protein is CASSLDPERSYEQYF.